A single sample is the source of the 20 T cell receptor beta chains below, sequenced in a study of shared clonotypes between healthy human individuals. Sequencing used immunoSEQ multiplex PCR; TCRdb keeps in-frame clones, though not all of them. Seen here are more than 450,000 clones, 79% observed once, and the top ten hold approximately 12%. The sample comprised PBMCs. Receptor source: a woman aged 40 to 49 in good health. Some clones in this sample may be carry-over from other donors' samples.

The rearrangement links TRBV5-1 to TRBJ2-3; D gene uncertain. Trimming removed 0 bases at V and 4 bases at J, with 9 bases between. The CDR3 sequence is 14 residues long. Germline CDR1 reads SGHRS; CDR2 reads YFSETQ. CDR3 DNA sequence: TGCGCCAGCAGCTTGGTTGGCGTGCCAGATACGCAGTATTTT. Protein: CASSLVGVPDTQYF.

The sample holds one count of this clone. The junction and the germline gene differ at one end; a read error may be behind it. This rearrangement joins TRBV27 to TRBJ2-1; 7 bases map to TRBD2. The CDR3 extends over 14 amino acids. Germline assignment: CDR1 MNHEY and CDR2 SMNVEV (reference sequence). CDR3 bases: TGTACCAGCGGCGGGAGAGAGTCCTACAATGAGCAGTTCTTC. This codes for CTSGGRESYNEQFF.

This chain links TRBV18 with TRBJ2-1; tentatively, D is TRBD1 (7 bases). The germline V and J ends were trimmed by 3 bases and 10 bases, with 13 bases remaining between them. The CDR3 covers 13 residues. From germline, CDR1 is KGHSH and CDR2 LQKENI. The CDR3 is CASSPRGTEEQFF. CDR3 DNA sequence: TGTGCCAGCTCACCCCGGGGGACAGAGGAGCAGTTCTTC.

On this clone itself: A much larger clone lies a single base off, so this may be a read error. V is TRBV6-5 and J is TRBJ1-1; D unclear. From germline, CDR1 is MNHEY and CDR2 SVGAGI. V was trimmed by 2 bases and J by 1 base, leaving 5 bases between them. CDR3 size: 13 residues. CDR3 region: CASSYDGNTEAFF. CDR3 bases: TGTGCCAGCAGTTACGACGGGAACACTGAAGCTTTCTTT.

V is TRBV6-4 and J is TRBJ2-6; weak D call: TRBD1 (7 bases). The CDR3 extends over 16 amino acids. Trimming removed 6 bases at V and 0 bases at J, with 12 bases between. In germline, CDR1 is MRHNA, CDR2 SNTAGT. The CDR3 nucleotides read TGTGCCAGCAGCCCAGGGGGGAGCTCTGGGGCCAACGTCCTGACTTTC. Its protein is CASSPGGSSGANVLTF.

The J gene is TRBJ1-2, the V gene TRBV28; no clear D. Trimming removed 6 bases from V and 4 bases from J, with 12 bases in between. Germline V CDR1 and CDR2: MDHEN, SYDVKM. The CDR3 is 13 amino acids. The CDR3 protein is CASSPPWGYGYTF. CDR3 nucleotide sequence: TGTGCCAGCAGCCCCCCTTGGGGCTATGGCTACACCTTC.

The genes are TRBV7-7 and TRBJ2-7; 10 bases map to TRBD1. V dropped 5 bases and J dropped 0; count of bases not matched to a gene: 4. This CDR3 is built from 15 residues. Germline V CDR1 and CDR2: SSHAT, FNYEAQ (reference sequence). The CDR3 nucleotides read TGTGCCAGCAGCCCCGGGACAGGGGCCTCCTACGAGCAGTACTTC. This sequence encodes CASSPGTGASYEQYF. Full variable domain (missing parts from reference TRBV7-7 and TRBJ2-7): GAGVSQSPRYKVTKRGQDVTLRCDPISSHATLYWYQQALGQGPEFLTYFNYEAQPDKSGLPSDRFSAERPEGSISTLTIQRTEQRDSAMYRCASSPGTGASYEQYFGPGTRLTVT.

J is TRBJ2-5 and V is TRBV19, with D possibly being TRBD2 (5 bases). Germline V gene sequence: CDR1 LNHDA, CDR2 SQIVND (reference sequence). The ends were cut back, 6 bases at V and 7 bases at J, with 15 bases in the middle. The CDR3 runs 13 residues. The CDR3 nucleotides read TGTGCCAGTAGCGCGGGTTTCTCCTCGACCCAGTACTTC. Its protein is CASSAGFSSTQYF.

This clone was picked up a small number of times. The sample has other DNA sequences that encode this CDR3 too. The chain uses TRBV30 and TRBJ2-6; TRBD2 might be the D (5 bases). Germline V gene sequence: CDR1 GTSNPN, CDR2 SVGIG (reference sequence). The CDR3 is 14 residues long. V was cut by 3 bases and J by 0 bases, with 6 bases left in between. The CDR3 DNA reads TGTGCCTGGAGCCGGGACTCTGGGGCCAACGTCCTGACTTTC. It is translated as CAWSRDSGANVLTF.

The chain joins TRBV11-2 to TRBJ2-3; D is perhaps TRBD2 (6 bases). This CDR3 comprises 14 residues. Trimming shortened V by 5 bases and J by 2 bases, and 11 bases separated the two germline ends. The germline CDR1 and CDR2 sequences are SGHAT and FQNNGV. The CDR3 DNA reads as TGTGCCAGCAGCCAAGAGGGACTCACAGATACGCAGTATTTT. It is translated as CASSQEGLTDTQYF.

The J gene is TRBJ2-5, the V gene TRBV4-3; weak D call: TRBD1 (6 bases). Germline-derived CDR1 and CDR2 are LGHNA and YSLEER. V was pared by 4 bases and J by 5 bases, with 14 bases between. The CDR3 covers 14 residues. The CDR3 nucleotides are TGCGCCAGCAGCCCCGGACCAGGACAGGAGACCCAGTACTTC. As protein: CASSPGPGQETQYF.

This sequence joins TRBV7-2 and TRBJ2-5, with 8 bases matching TRBD1. The CDR3 extends over 15 amino acids. From germline, CDR1 is SGHTA and CDR2 FQGNSA. Unmatched junction bases numbered 7, after V lost 2 bases and J lost 5 bases. For the CDR3, the DNA is TGTGCCAGCAGCTTATCGACAGGGGATTCGGAGACCCAGTACTTC. Translated, it gives CASSLSTGDSETQYF.

V gene TRBV28 combines with J gene TRBJ2-7; D remains ambiguous. The V gene lost 1 base and the J gene lost 2 bases, with 15 bases spanning the gap. The CDR3 extends over 16 amino acids. Germline V gene sequence: CDR1 MDHEN, CDR2 SYDVKM. CDR3 nucleotide sequence: TGTGCCAGCAGTTTATCCCCCATACGAACCACCTACGAGCAGTACTTC. It yields the protein CASSLSPIRTTYEQYF.

This rearrangement joins TRBV7-8 to TRBJ2-7; D not certain. The germline gives CDR1 SGHVS, CDR2 FQNEAQ. CDR3 length: 12 residues. V was trimmed by 7 bases and J by 0 bases, leaving 7 bases between them. The CDR3 bases are TGTGCCAGCACAACCTCCTCCTACGAGCAGTACTTC. It yields the protein CASTTSSYEQYF.

The rearrangement joins TRBV30 to TRBJ2-5; D is undetermined. The CDR3 runs 13 residues. V lost 3 bases and J lost 4, with 12 bases in between. The germline V gene has CDR1 GTSNPN and CDR2 SVGIG (reference sequence). The CDR3 DNA reads as TGTGCCTGGAGCCCCAAGGGTGTAGAGACCCAGTACTTC. Amino acid sequence: CAWSPKGVETQYF.

The V gene is TRBV15, the J gene TRBJ2-2; possibly TRBD1 for D (6 bases). V was trimmed by 0 bases and J by 1 base, leaving 15 bases between them. This CDR3 is built from 18 residues. Germline V gene sequence: CDR1 LNHNV, CDR2 YYDKDF (reference sequence). The CDR3 sequence: CATSRDGQRWGNTGELFF. DNA of the CDR3: TGTGCCACCAGCAGAGATGGACAGCGGTGGGGGAACACCGGGGAGCTGTTTTTT.

The gene calls are TRBV5-1 and TRBJ2-1, with 7 nucleotides matching TRBD1. Per the germline V gene, CDR1 is SGHRS and CDR2 is YFSETQ. V lost 3 bases to trimming and J lost 5 bases; unmatched junction nucleotides: 5. The CDR3 loop spans 14 amino acids. Here the CDR3 DNA reads TGCGCCAGCAGCTCCCGACAGGGTCACAATGAGCAGTTCTTC. Translating it yields CASSSRQGHNEQFF. The full variable domain, with the rest looked up from reference TRBV5-1 and TRBJ2-1, is KAGVTQTPRYLIKTRGQQVTLSCSPISGHRSVSWYQQTPGQGLQFLFEYFSETQRNKGNFPGRFSGRQFSNSRSEMNVSTLELGDSALYLCASSSRQGHNEQFFGPGTRLTVL.

This clone showed up many times. The chain combines TRBV19 with TRBJ2-5, with TRBD2 matching 8 bases. The CDR3 is made up of 15 amino acids. Trimming at V came to 3 bases and at J to 3 bases, leaving 6 bases not matched to a gene. The V gene's germline CDR1 is LNHDA and CDR2 SQIVND (reference sequence). This CDR3 reads CASSMPAGAKETQYF. CDR3 bases: TGTGCCAGTAGTATGCCAGCGGGGGCGAAAGAGACCCAGTACTTC.

This clone was detected only once. The V gene is TRBV6-4, the J gene TRBJ1-2; 8 positions agree with TRBD1. Germline CDR1 is MRHNA and CDR2 is SNTAGT. V gave up 6 bases and J gave up 7 bases; unmatched junction bases: 7. The CDR3 is made up of 13 amino acids. The CDR3 DNA is TGTGCCAGCAGACTTGGGGGACAGGCTGGCTACACCTTC. Its translation: CASRLGGQAGYTF.

The genes are TRBV9 and TRBJ2-3, with D perhaps matching TRBD2 (5 bases). The germline V and J ends were trimmed by 0 bases and 6 bases, with 17 bases remaining between them. CDR3 size: 16 residues. The germline V gene has CDR1 SGDLS and CDR2 YYNGEE. The CDR3 reads CASSVVGGLARDTQYF. The CDR3 nucleotides are TGTGCCAGCAGCGTAGTCGGCGGCCTAGCTAGGGATACGCAGTATTTT.